Following are 8 T cell receptor beta chains from one sample sequenced in a study of T-cell reconstitution after alpha-beta-depleted transplantation in children. Unique molecular identifiers were used to barcode this TCRbeta library. One entry per CDR3 protein results from TCRdb running MiXCR on the PCR reads. This sample carries approximately 290,000 distinct CDR3 sequences, more than 9% of them seen once, and the ten largest clones take 23%. The specimen comprised peripheral blood, sampled 180 days after TCRalphabeta/CD19-depleted stem cell transplant. All receptors come from a male patient under 10 years old who had a stem cell transplant for chronic granulomatous disease, so the T cells may come from the graft donor.

This clonotype was counted ten times or more. The V gene is TRBV4-3, the J gene TRBJ2-1, with a possible D match to TRBD2 (6 bases). V gave up 4 bases and J gave up 8 bases, with 18 bases separating them. The CDR3 is made up of 15 amino acids. The germline V gene encodes CDR1 LGHNA and CDR2 YSLEER. CDR3 region: CASSRWRGTWDEQFF. The CDR3 DNA follows: TGCGCCAGCAGCCGGTGGAGGGGAACTTGGGATGAGCAGTTCTTC.

This clonotype showed up many times. J is TRBJ2-7 and V is TRBV24-1, with D perhaps matching TRBD1 (6 bases). Trimming pared 10 bases from V and 4 bases from J, leaving 10 bases between. Germline V gene data show CDR1 as KGHDR and CDR2 as SFDVKD. The CDR3 is 11 residues long. The CDR3 loop reads CATSQGYEQYF. The CDR3 DNA is TGTGCCACTTCACAGGGTTACGAGCAGTACTTC.

This rearrangement joins TRBV30 to TRBJ2-1; D is uncertain. V lost 1 base and J 7 bases, leaving 8 bases between the germline ends. CDR1 is GTSNPN and CDR2 is SVGIG in the germline V gene (reference sequence). The CDR3 covers 12 residues. The CDR3 nucleotides read TGTGCCTGGAGTGGAGACCGTAATGAGCAGTTCTTC. Translating gives CAWSGDRNEQFF.

V gene TRBV19 combines with J gene TRBJ1-1; D gene unclear. In germline, CDR1 is LNHDA, CDR2 SQIVND (reference sequence). The CDR3 is 12 residues long. The germline V and J ends were trimmed by 10 bases and 1 base, with 10 bases remaining between them. For the CDR3, the DNA is TGTGCCACCAAAATGGGGAACACTGAAGCTTTCTTT. Translation gives CATKMGNTEAFF.

The CDR3 spells CASSLGTPGRSSYNSPLHF. The CDR3 nucleotides are TGTGCCAGCAGTTTGGGGACTCCCGGCAGAAGCTCCTATAATTCACCCCTCCACTTT. The chain is built from TRBV3-1 and TRBJ1-6; D is possibly TRBD1 (5 bases). The CDR3 length is 19 residues. Trimming removed 6 bases at V and 0 bases at J, with 21 bases between. The germline gives CDR1 LGHDT, CDR2 YNNKEL (reference sequence).

Comment on this clonotype: Because the CDR3 is missing its conserved closing phenylalanine or tryptophan, this is likely a read error. This chain uses TRBV27 with TRBJ2-2; TRBD1 aligns across 7 bases. Per the germline V gene, CDR1 is MNHEY and CDR2 is SMNVEV (reference sequence). The CDR3 consists of 18 residues. The junction had 20 bases not matched to a gene; V was cut back by 7 bases and J by 6 bases. CDR3 residues: CASTALDRVLSGAGELFY. CDR3 in DNA: TGTGCCAGCACGGCTCTCGACAGGGTCCTCTCGGGCGCCGGGGAGCTGTTTTAT.

This chain joins TRBV28 and TRBJ2-2; D is unclear. The CDR3 is 16 amino acids. Trimming shortened V by 1 base and J by 4 bases, and 13 bases separated the two germline ends. Germline assignment: CDR1 MDHEN and CDR2 SYDVKM. In nucleotides, the CDR3 is TGTGCCAGCAGTTTATTGGCCGGGCAAGGCACCGGGGAGCTGTTTTTT. Residues: CASSLLAGQGTGELFF.

This clonotype has just a few counts. This chain links TRBV28 with TRBJ2-3; D remains ambiguous. The CDR3 covers 15 residues. V lost 3 bases, J lost 0 bases, and 10 bases lay in between. CDR1 and CDR2 (germline): MDHEN, SYDVKM. This CDR3 is CASSLHTPSTDTQYF. For the CDR3, the DNA is TGTGCCAGCAGTTTGCACACCCCTAGCACAGATACGCAGTATTTT.